This T cell receptor (beta chain) was profiled in a study of blood T cell repertoires in COVID-19. In the study overall: COVID-19 samples collected from the United States, Italy and Spain covered acute and convalescent phases. T cells, B-cell-depleted T cells, or PBMCs provided the cDNA or gDNA that served as material.

The CDR3 totals 13 residues. The germline gives CDR1 ENHRY, CDR2 SYGVKD. Trimming stripped 6 bases from V and 2 bases from J, with 10 bases between. In the original workflow: Cell counts per sample came from amplifying reference gene primers. Assay used: immunoSEQ multiplex PCR; TCRdb lists only in-frame clones, some missing. D and trimming were read from the DNA, whereas the V and J calls and clone size are those reported in that table. Of about 78,000 clones listed, roughly 87% are singletons. The clonotype comes from an elderly woman with active or convalescent COVID-19. Material: peripheral blood. The chain couples TRBV10-3 to TRBJ1-1; D ambiguous. The DNA of the CDR3 is TGTGCCATCAGACCTGCAGGAAACACTGAAGCTTTCTTT. This codes for CAIRPAGNTEAFF.